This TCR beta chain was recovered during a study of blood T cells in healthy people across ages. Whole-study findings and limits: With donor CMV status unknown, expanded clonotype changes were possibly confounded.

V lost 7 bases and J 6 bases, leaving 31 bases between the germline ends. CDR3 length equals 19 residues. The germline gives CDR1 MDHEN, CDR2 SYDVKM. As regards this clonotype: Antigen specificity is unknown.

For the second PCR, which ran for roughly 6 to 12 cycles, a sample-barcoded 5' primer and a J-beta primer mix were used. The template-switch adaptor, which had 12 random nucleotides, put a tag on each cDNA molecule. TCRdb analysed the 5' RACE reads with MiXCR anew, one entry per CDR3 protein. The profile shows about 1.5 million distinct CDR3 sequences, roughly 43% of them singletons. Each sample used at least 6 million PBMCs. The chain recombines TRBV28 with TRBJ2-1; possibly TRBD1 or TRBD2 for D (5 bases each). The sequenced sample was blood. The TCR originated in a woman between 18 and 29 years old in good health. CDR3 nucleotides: TGTGCCAGCATGACCAGACAAGGCTGGGGACCCCGGGATTCCAATGAGCAGTTCTTC. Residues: CASMTRQGWGPRDSNEQFF.